This entry lists 23 T cell receptor beta chains sequenced from one sample in a study of CD8 T cells in Susac syndrome. An input of about 0.5 to 1 ug of RNA was subjected to reverse transcription using random hexamers. MiXCR, run by TCRdb on the immunoSEQ multiplex PCR reads, gives a single entry per CDR3 protein. The data contain more than 200,000 distinct CDR3 sequences, more than 85% of them singletons. Sequenced material: CD8+ T cells from PBMCs. The origin of the receptors is a human donor with multiple sclerosis.

This chain's CDR3 is CASNLPDNSNQPQHF. CDR3 DNA sequence: TGTGCCAGCAACCTACCGGACAATAGCAATCAGCCCCAGCATTTT. The rearrangement uses TRBV6-6 and TRBJ1-5; TRBD1 is a possible D gene (5 bases). V dropped 7 bases and J dropped 0 bases, with 13 bases sitting between them. The CDR3 contains 15 residues. CDR1 and CDR2 (germline): MNHNY, SVGAGI (reference sequence).

The chain carries TRBV13 and TRBJ2-7; D not certain. V shed 0 bases and J shed 6 bases, with 9 bases lying between them. The CDR3 extends over 13 amino acids. Germline lookup yields CDR1 PRHDT and CDR2 FYEKMQ (reference sequence). The CDR3 bases are TGTGCCAGCAGCTTAGGACAAGATTCCGAGCAGTACTTC. This codes for CASSLGQDSEQYF.

The CDR3 DNA is TGTGCCTGGAGTATAACGGTAGGACAGGGTGGCACCGGGGAGCTGTTTTTT. This encodes CAWSITVGQGGTGELFF. V and J are TRBV30 and TRBJ2-2; 8 bases map to TRBD1. Germline V gives CDR1 GTSNPN, CDR2 SVGIG (reference sequence). The CDR3 has 17 amino acids. J lost 4 bases, V lost 2 bases, and 12 bases had no gene match.

The rearrangement joins TRBV30 to TRBJ1-1; no reliable D call. Trimming removed 0 bases from V and 1 base from J, with 15 bases in between. Germline CDR1 GTSNPN, CDR2 SVGIG (reference sequence). The length of the CDR3 is 16 residues. In DNA, the CDR3 is TGTGCCTGGAGTGTAGTCGTAGGGAAACCGAACACTGAAGCTTTCTTT. This translates into CAWSVVVGKPNTEAFF.

This chain links TRBV27 with TRBJ2-3; tentatively, D is TRBD1 (7 bases). Germline V lookup: CDR1 MNHEY, CDR2 SMNVEV (reference sequence). The CDR3 extends over 15 amino acids. This CDR3 is CASGAGTENTDTQYF. The CDR3 region has the DNA TGTGCTTCGGGGGCCGGGACAGAGAACACAGATACGCAGTATTTT.

This sequence joins TRBV11-2 and TRBJ2-3; 10 bases fit TRBD2. The CDR3 is made up of 19 amino acids. J gave up 0 bases and V 1 base, and 10 bases lay outside the gene matches. The germline V gene has CDR1 SGHAT and CDR2 FQNNGV. Here the CDR3 DNA reads TGTGCCAGCAGCTTAGGGGGAGCCGGACTAGCGGCAAGCACAGATACGCAGTATTTT. This codes for CASSLGGAGLAASTDTQYF.

In its sample, this clonotype was seen a few times. CDR3 sequence: CASSGPGPKETQYF. CDR3 in DNA: TGTGCCAGCAGCGGTCCCGGGCCCAAAGAGACCCAGTACTTC. The chain uses TRBV9 and TRBJ2-5; D gene uncertain. CDR1 SGDLS and CDR2 YYNGEE come from the germline V gene. V lost 3 bases, J lost 3 bases, and 12 bases lay in between. The CDR3 loop spans 14 amino acids.

The table lists this clonotype with a count of one. This chain links TRBV19 with TRBJ2-1; D perhaps matches TRBD1 (7 bases). V dropped 3 bases and J dropped 10 bases, with 10 bases sitting between them. The CDR3 consists of 12 residues. Germline V CDR1 and CDR2: LNHDA, SQIVND (reference sequence). The CDR3 loop reads CASSIQGGEQFF. CDR3 nucleotide sequence: TGTGCCAGTAGTATCCAGGGGGGCGAGCAGTTCTTC.

The chain combines TRBV29-1 with TRBJ1-2, with D unresolved. The CDR3 runs 11 residues. V was pared by 4 bases and J by 3 bases, with 6 bases between. Per the germline V gene, CDR1 is SQVTM and CDR2 is ANQGSEA. CDR3 amino acids: CSVAFYYGYTF. CDR3 bases: TGCAGCGTTGCATTTTACTATGGCTACACCTTC.

The CDR3 reads CASSAQGPNYGYTF. CDR3 coding DNA: TGTGCCAGCAGCGCTCAGGGCCCTAACTATGGCTACACCTTC. V is TRBV9 and J is TRBJ1-2; D is perhaps TRBD1 (5 bases). The V gene lost 3 bases and the J gene lost 0 bases, with 9 bases spanning the gap. The CDR3 consists of 14 residues. CDR1 SGDLS and CDR2 YYNGEE come from the germline V gene. Filled out from reference TRBV9 and TRBJ1-2, the complete variable domain reads DSGVTQTPKHLITATGQRVTLRCSPRSGDLSVYWYQQSLDQGLQFLIQYYNGEERAKGNILERFSAQQFPDLHSELNLSSLELGDSALYFCASSAQGPNYGYTFGSGTRLTVV.

The J gene is TRBJ2-6, the V gene TRBV10-2, with D possibly TRBD1 on 5 matching bases. The CDR3 consists of 17 residues. Germline assignment: CDR1 WSHSY and CDR2 SAAADI. V lost 3 bases and J 0 bases, leaving 12 bases between the germline ends. The CDR3 sequence is CASSDGQGSSGANVLTF. The CDR3 coding sequence is TGCGCCAGCAGTGATGGGCAGGGCAGCTCTGGGGCCAACGTCCTGACTTTC.

The rearrangement links TRBV5-6 to TRBJ1-1; possibly TRBD1 for D (6 bases). CDR3 length: 16 amino acids. CDR1 is SGHDT, CDR2 YYEEEE, per germline. Trimming stripped 2 bases from V and 2 bases from J, with 16 bases between. In nucleotides, the CDR3 is TGTGCCAGCAGCTTACTCCGGGACACCCTCAACACTGAAGCTTTCTTT. Residues: CASSLLRDTLNTEAFF.

This clonotype has a single count. This chain joins TRBV4-1 and TRBJ1-5, with a tentative D call TRBD1 (5 bases). Germline V CDR1 and CDR2: MGHRA, YSYEKL. V gave up 6 bases and J gave up 7 bases, with 22 bases separating them. The CDR3 has 16 residues. CDR3 in amino acids: CASSPDSMGLAQPQHF. In DNA form, the CDR3 reads TGCGCCAGCAGTCCGGACTCCATGGGGCTCGCACAGCCCCAGCATTTT.

The V call is TRBV9, the J call TRBJ2-7, with D possibly matching TRBD2 (6 bases). With 3 bases removed from V and 10 bases from J, the gap between germline ends came to 23 bases. Germline V gene sequence: CDR1 SGDLS, CDR2 YYNGEE. The CDR3 extends over 15 amino acids. The CDR3 protein is CASSATAGGRSLQYF. In nucleotides, the CDR3 is TGTGCCAGCAGCGCTACGGCGGGTGGGAGGTCACTACAGTACTTC.

The chain joins TRBV21-1 to TRBJ1-5. TRBV21-1 is a pseudogene segment. The CDR3 covers 19 residues. CDR3 sequence (DNA): TGTGCCAGCCGAAAAACGGGCAGACCAGCGTTCGGAAGCAATCAGCCCCAGCATTTT. Residues: CASRKTGRPAFGSNQPQHF.

V usage is TRBV30 and J usage is TRBJ2-3; a weak D match, TRBD2 (6 bases). This CDR3 is 15 amino acids long. The germline V gene encodes CDR1 GTSNPN and CDR2 SVGIG (reference sequence). Trimming left V 5 bases short and J 2 bases short, with 17 bases between. The CDR3 DNA follows: TGTGCCTGGGTTCCCGGGCGGGGCCTCACAGATACGCAGTATTTT. Translation gives CAWVPGRGLTDTQYF.

This chain uses TRBV2 with TRBJ2-1, with D possibly being TRBD1 or TRBD2 (5 bases each). CDR3 length equals 14 residues. The V and J ends lost 8 bases and 8 bases respectively, with 19 bases between them. Germline V lookup: CDR1 SNHLY, CDR2 FYNNEI. The CDR3 DNA reads as TGTGCCAGCTACGGACACGCGCGGGTTTATGAGCAGTTCTTC. The encoded protein is CASYGHARVYEQFF.

This chain uses TRBV7-9 with TRBJ2-1; TRBD2 matches at 12 bases. Germline V CDR1 and CDR2: SEHNR, FQNEAQ (reference sequence). CDR3 length equals 15 residues. Trimming removed 5 bases from V and 7 bases from J; junction bases left unmatched: 6. CDR3 in amino acids: CASSQTSGGRNEQFF. CDR3 nucleotides: TGTGCCAGCAGCCAGACTAGCGGGGGAAGGAATGAGCAGTTCTTC. Together with reference TRBV7-9 and TRBJ2-1, the CDR3 gives the full variable domain: DTGVSQNPRHKITKRGQNVTFRCDPISEHNRLYWYRQTLGQGPEFLTYFQNEAQLEKSRLLSDRFSAERPKGSFSTLEIQRTEQGDSAMYLCASSQTSGGRNEQFFGPGTRLTVL.

The gene calls are TRBV6-1 and TRBJ1-1; D not resolved. Trimming removed 8 bases from V and 3 bases from J, with 7 bases in between. This CDR3 has 11 amino acids. CDR1 is MNHNS, CDR2 SASEGT, per germline. The CDR3, as DNA: TGTGCCAGCGGCCACGACACTGAAGCTTTCTTT. Residues: CASGHDTEAFF.

The gene calls are TRBV4-2 and TRBJ2-7; D not resolved. The germline V and J ends were trimmed by 0 bases and 3 bases, with 12 bases remaining between them. Germline CDR1 is LGHNA and CDR2 is YNFKEQ. This CDR3 contains 15 residues. CDR3 amino acids: CASSQDQVSSYEQYF. CDR3 DNA sequence: TGTGCCAGCAGCCAAGATCAAGTTTCCAGCTACGAGCAGTACTTC.

In its sample, this clonotype was seen once. This rearrangement joins TRBV5-6 to TRBJ2-7, with D possibly matching TRBD1 (5 bases). The germline CDR1 and CDR2 sequences are SGHDT and YYEEEE. This CDR3 is built from 14 residues. Trimming shortened V by 0 bases and J by 3 bases, and 10 bases separated the two germline ends. The CDR3, as DNA: TGTGCCAGCAGCTTGGGCGACAGCCACTACGAGCAGTACTTC. Translation: CASSLGDSHYEQYF. Full variable domain (outside the CDR3, taken from reference TRBV5-6 and TRBJ2-7): DAGVTQSPTHLIKTRGQQVTLRCSPKSGHDTVSWYQQALGQGPQFIFQYYEEEERQRGNFPDRFSGHQFPNYSSELNVNALLLGDSALYLCASSLGDSHYEQYFGPGTRLTVT.

The chain carries TRBV10-3 and TRBJ2-5, with TRBD2 matching 10 bases. The CDR3 is made up of 14 amino acids. Germline V gene sequence: CDR1 ENHRY, CDR2 SYGVKD. The V segment lost 10 bases and the J segment 4 bases; nucleotides outside the gene matches: 9. The CDR3 DNA is TGTGCCAGCAAAGCGGGAGGGCCCGGAGAGACCCAGTACTTC. Translated, it gives CASKAGGPGETQYF.

The V and J genes are TRBV25-1 and TRBJ1-2; a possible D gene is TRBD1 (5 bases). Trimming took 2 bases from V and 2 from J, leaving 6 bases between them. The CDR3 runs to 13 residues. The germline V gene has CDR1 MGHDK and CDR2 SYGVNS. CDR3 amino acids: CASSEDRNYGYTF. CDR3 bases: TGTGCCAGCAGTGAAGACAGAAACTATGGCTACACCTTC.